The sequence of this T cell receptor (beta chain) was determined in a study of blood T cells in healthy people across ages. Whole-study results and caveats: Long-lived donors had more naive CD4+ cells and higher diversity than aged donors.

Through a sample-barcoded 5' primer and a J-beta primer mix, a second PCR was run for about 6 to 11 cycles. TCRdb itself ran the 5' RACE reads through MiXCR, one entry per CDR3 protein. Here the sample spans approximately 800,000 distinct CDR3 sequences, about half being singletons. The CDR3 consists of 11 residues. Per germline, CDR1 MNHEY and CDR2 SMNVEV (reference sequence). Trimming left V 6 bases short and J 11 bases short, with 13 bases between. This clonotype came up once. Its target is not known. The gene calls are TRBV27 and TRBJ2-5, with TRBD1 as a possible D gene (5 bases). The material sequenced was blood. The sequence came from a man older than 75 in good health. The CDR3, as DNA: TGTGCCAGCAGGCAGGGCTTAGGGCAGTACTTC. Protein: CASRQGLGQYF.